This entry features one T cell receptor beta chain sequence. Its specificity is unknown. Libraries were made from TCR beta cDNA, and they carried unique molecular identifiers. A single record per CDR3 protein comes from TCRdb applying MiXCR to the PCR reads. The sample lists hundreds of thousands of distinct CDR3 sequences; approximately 60% were seen once. This CDR3 contains 15 residues. Germline values: CDR1 MNHNY, CDR2 SVGAGI (reference sequence). Trimming at V came to 6 bases and at J to 4 bases, leaving 7 bases not matched to a gene. These data belong to a study of post-analysis software for immune sequencing data. Study overall: Relapsing-remitting, secondary progressive and progressive-relapsing multiple sclerosis courses were included. General study results and limits: When patients were compared with controls, a handful of TRBV segments were more frequent, TRBV5-6, TRBV5-1 and TRBV20-1 among them. Samples from a shared batch, those prepared together, strongly co-clustered by F measure.

The receptor was isolated from a girl aged 2-15 years with multiple sclerosis. Sequenced: blood. This chain connects TRBV6-6 to TRBJ2-3, with 10 positions matching TRBD2. CDR3 DNA sequence: TGTGCCAGCAGATACCTAGCGGGGGTCTCAGATACGCAGTATTTT. It translates to CASRYLAGVSDTQYF.